This T cell receptor beta chain came from a study of T-cell memory formation after mild COVID-19. At the level of the study: Largely, the TCR clusters proved donor specific. Overall study results and limits: Day 15 to 85 contracting clones showed balanced CD4/CD8; later expanders leaned CD4+. Proof of SARS-CoV-2 specificity was absent for the second-wave clones that crested on day 37.

Germline values: CDR1 SGHTA, CDR2 FQGNSA. V lost 2 bases to trimming and J lost 2 bases; unmatched junction nucleotides: 3. This CDR3 comprises 15 residues. This clonotype has a count of ten or more. Antigen specificity is unknown. Barcoded TCR alpha and TCR beta cDNA libraries with UMIs came from 5'RACE using constant-segment primers. Using its own MiXCR run on the 5' RACE reads, TCRdb lists one record per CDR3 protein. The sample holds a few hundred thousand distinct CDR3 sequences, around 10% seen once. Sequencing was performed on PBMCs or a T cell subset sorted from them (not recorded which). The chain couples TRBV7-2 to TRBJ2-3, with 8 bases matching TRBD1. The receptor's source is a man aged 18 to 35 who had mild COVID-19 (a few samples of this study predate the infection). Cell type and time point are not known. The CDR3 sequence is CASSLRDRSTDTQYF. Written as DNA, the CDR3 is TGTGCCAGCAGCTTACGGGACAGGTCCACAGATACGCAGTATTTT.